This T cell receptor (beta chain) derives from a study of shared clonotypes between healthy human individuals. Study summary: Donors consisted of a couple of women and a few men between 18 and 49.

Only in-frame clones appear in the TCRdb table, and some are missing; sequencing was by immunoSEQ multiplex PCR. Among approximately 440,000 clones listed, roughly 80% were seen once. Genomic DNA of unsorted samples came from some 91 million PBMCs. The CDR3 is 14 residues long. Germline CDR1 reads LNHNV; CDR2 reads YYDKDF (reference sequence). Between the trimmed V and J ends, which lost 6 bases and 3 bases, there was a span of 12 bases. This TCR was sampled from a middle-aged woman in good health. Some clones in this sample may be carry-over from other donors' samples. J is TRBJ2-1 and V is TRBV15; D gene unclear. The sequenced sample was PBMCs. CDR3 sequence: CATRTGNNYNEQFF. The CDR3 region has the DNA TGTGCCACCAGGACTGGAAATAACTACAATGAGCAGTTCTTC.